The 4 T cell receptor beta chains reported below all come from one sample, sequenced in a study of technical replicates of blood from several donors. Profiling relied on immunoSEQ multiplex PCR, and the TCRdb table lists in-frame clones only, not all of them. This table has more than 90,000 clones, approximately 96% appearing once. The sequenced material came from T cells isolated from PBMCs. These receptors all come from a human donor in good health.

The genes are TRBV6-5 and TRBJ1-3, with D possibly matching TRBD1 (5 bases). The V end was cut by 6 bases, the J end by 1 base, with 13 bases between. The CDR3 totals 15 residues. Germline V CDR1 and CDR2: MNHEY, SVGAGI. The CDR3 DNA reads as TGTGCCAGCAGAAAGACAGCACCTTCTGGAAACACCATATATTTT. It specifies CASRKTAPSGNTIYF.

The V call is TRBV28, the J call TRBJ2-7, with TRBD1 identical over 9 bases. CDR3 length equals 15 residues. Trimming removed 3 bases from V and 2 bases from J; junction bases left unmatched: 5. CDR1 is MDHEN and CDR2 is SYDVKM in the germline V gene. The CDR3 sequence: CASSLGTGMTYEQYF. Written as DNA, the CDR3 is TGTGCCAGCAGTTTGGGGACAGGGATGACCTACGAGCAGTACTTC.

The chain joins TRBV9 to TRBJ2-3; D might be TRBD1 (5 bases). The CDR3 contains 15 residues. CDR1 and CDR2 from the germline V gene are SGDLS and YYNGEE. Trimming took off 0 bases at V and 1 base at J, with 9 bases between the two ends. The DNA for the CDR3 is TGTGCCAGCAGCGTAGGACTGGGGCGCACAGATACGCAGTATTTT. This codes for CASSVGLGRTDTQYF.

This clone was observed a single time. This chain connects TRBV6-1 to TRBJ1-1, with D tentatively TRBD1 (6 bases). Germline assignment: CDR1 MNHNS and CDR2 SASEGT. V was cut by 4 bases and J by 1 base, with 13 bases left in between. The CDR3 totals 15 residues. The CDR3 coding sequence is TGTGCCAGCAGTGGTATCGGGGGGCAGAACACTGAAGCTTTCTTT. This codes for CASSGIGGQNTEAFF.